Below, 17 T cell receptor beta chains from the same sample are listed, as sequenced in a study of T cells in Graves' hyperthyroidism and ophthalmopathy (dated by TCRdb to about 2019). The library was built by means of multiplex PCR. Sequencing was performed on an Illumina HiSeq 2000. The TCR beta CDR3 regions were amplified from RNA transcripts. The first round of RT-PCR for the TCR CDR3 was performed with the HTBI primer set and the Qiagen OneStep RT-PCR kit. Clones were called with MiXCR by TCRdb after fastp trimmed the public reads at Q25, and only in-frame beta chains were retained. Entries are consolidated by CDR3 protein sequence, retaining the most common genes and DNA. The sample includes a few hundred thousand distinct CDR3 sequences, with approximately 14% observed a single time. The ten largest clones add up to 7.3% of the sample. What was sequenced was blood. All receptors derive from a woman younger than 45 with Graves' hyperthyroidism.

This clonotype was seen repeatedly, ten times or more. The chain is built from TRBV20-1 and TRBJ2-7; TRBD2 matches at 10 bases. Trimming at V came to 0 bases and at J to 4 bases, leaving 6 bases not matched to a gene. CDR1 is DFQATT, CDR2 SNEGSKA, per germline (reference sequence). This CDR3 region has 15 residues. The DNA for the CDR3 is TGCAGTGCTAGAGACCCTAGCGGGAGTTTATACGAGCAGTACTTC. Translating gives CSARDPSGSLYEQYF.

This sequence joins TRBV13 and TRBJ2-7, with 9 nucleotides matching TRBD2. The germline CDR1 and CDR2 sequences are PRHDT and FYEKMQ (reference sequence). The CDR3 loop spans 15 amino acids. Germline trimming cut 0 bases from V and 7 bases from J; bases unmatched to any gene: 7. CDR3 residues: CASSLGGSGSWEQYF. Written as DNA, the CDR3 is TGTGCCAGCAGCTTAGGTGGTAGCGGGAGCTGGGAGCAGTACTTC.

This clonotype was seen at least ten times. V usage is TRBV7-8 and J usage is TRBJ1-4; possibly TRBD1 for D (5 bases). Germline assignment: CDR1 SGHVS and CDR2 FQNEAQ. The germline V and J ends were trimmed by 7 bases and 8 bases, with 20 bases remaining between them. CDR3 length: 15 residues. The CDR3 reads CASIPGGGAGEKLFF. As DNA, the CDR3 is TGTGCCAGCATCCCGGGGGGTGGGGCAGGAGAAAAACTGTTTTTT. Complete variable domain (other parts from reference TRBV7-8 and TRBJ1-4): GAGVSQSPRYKVAKRGQDVALRCDPISGHVSLFWYQQALGQGPEFLTYFQNEAQLDKSGLPSDRFFAERPEGSVSTLKIQRTQQEDSAVYLCASIPGGGAGEKLFFGSGTQLSVL.

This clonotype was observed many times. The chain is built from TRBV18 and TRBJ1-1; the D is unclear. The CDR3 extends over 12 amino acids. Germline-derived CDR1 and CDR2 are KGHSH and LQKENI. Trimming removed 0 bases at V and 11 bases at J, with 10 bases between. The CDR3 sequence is CASSPPENAAFF. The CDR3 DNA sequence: TGTGCCAGCTCACCACCGGAGAACGCGGCTTTCTTT.

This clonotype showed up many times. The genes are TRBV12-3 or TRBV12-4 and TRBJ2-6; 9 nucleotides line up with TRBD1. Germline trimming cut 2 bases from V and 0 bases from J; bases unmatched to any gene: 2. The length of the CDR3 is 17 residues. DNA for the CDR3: TGTGCCAGCAGTTTAAGGACAGGGGACTCTGGGGCCAACGTCCTGACTTTC. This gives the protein CASSLRTGDSGANVLTF.

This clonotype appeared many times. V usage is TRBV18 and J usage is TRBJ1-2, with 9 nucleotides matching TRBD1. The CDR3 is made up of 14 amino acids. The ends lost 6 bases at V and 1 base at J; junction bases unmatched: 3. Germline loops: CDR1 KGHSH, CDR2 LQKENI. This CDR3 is CASSGTGSNYGYTF. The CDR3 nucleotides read TGTGCCAGCTCCGGGACAGGGAGTAACTATGGCTACACCTTC.

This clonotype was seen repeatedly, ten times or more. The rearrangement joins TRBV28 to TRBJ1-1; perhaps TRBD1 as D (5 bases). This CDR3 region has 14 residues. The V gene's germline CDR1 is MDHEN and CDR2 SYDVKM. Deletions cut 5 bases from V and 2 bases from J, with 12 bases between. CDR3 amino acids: CASSIDQGNTEAFF. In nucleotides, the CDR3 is TGTGCCAGCAGTATCGACCAGGGAAACACTGAAGCTTTCTTT.

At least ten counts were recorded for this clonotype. The CDR3 loop is CASSYSGRQGWEQYF. The DNA for the CDR3 is TGTGCCAGCAGTTACTCGGGCAGACAGGGTTGGGAGCAGTACTTC. The chain links TRBV6-6 to TRBJ2-7; TRBD1 aligns across 7 bases. There are 15 residues in the CDR3. Per the germline V gene, CDR1 is MNHNY and CDR2 is SVGAGI (reference sequence). V trimming: 0 bases; J trimming: 7 bases; junction bases outside the gene matches: 9.

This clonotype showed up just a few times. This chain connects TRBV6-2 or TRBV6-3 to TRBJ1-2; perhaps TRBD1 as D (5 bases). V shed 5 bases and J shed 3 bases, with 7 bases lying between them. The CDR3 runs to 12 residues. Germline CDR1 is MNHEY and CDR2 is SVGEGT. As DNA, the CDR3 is TGTGCCAGCAGTGGGGGGTACTATGGCTACACCTTC. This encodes CASSGGYYGYTF.

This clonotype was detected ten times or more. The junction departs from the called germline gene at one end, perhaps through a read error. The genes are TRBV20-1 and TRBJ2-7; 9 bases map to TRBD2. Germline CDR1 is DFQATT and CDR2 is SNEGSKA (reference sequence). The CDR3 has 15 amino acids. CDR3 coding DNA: TGCAATGCTAGTAATGCTTGGACTAGCGAGCACGAGCAGTACTTC. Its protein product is CNASNAWTSEHEQYF.

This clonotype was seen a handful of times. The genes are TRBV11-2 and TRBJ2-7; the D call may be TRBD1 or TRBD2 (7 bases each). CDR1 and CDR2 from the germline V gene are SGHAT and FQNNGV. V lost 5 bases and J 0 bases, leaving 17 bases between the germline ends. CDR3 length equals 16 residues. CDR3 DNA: TGTGCCAGCAGCCCAGGGGGGGGACTGTACTCCTACGAGCAGTACTTC. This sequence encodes CASSPGGGLYSYEQYF.

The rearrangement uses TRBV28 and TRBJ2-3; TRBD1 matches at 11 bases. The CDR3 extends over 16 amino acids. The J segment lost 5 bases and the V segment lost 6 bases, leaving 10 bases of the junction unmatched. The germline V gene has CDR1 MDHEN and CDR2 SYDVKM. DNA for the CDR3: TGTGCCAGCAGGGTAGTGGACAGGGGGCGTGGAGATACGCAGTATTTT. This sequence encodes CASRVVDRGRGDTQYF.

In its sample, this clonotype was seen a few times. The CDR3 protein is CSVEPSGRSDTQYF. The CDR3 region has the DNA TGCAGCGTTGAACCCAGCGGGAGGTCAGATACGCAGTATTTT. This rearrangement joins TRBV29-1 to TRBJ2-3, with 9 bases that match TRBD2. Trimming removed 2 bases from V and 4 bases from J; junction bases left unmatched: 4. The CDR3 runs 14 residues. Per germline, CDR1 SQVTM and CDR2 ANQGSEA.

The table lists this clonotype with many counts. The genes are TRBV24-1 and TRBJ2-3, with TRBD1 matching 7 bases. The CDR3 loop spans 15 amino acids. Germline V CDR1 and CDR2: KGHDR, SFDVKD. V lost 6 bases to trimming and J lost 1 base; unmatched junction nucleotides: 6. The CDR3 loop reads CATSPTGSGTDTQYF. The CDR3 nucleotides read TGTGCCACCAGTCCGACAGGGTCGGGCACAGATACGCAGTATTTT.

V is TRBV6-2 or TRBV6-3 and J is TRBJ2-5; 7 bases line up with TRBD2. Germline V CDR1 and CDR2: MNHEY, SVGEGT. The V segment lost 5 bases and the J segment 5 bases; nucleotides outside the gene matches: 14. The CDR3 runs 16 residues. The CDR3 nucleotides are TGTGCCAGCAGTCTGCTTGGGGCTAGCGGAGGGGAGACCCAGTACTTC. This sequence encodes CASSLLGASGGETQYF.

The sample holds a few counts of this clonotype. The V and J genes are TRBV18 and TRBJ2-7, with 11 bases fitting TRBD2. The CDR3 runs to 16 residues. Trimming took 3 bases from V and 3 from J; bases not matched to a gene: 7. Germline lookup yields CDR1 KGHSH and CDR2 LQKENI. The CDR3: CASSPFPGLAVYEQYF. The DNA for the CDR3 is TGTGCCAGCTCACCGTTTCCGGGACTAGCGGTCTACGAGCAGTACTTC.

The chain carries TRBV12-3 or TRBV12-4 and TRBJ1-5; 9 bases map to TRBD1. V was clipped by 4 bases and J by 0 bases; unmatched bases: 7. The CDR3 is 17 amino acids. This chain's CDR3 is CASSYDRGGNSNQPQHF. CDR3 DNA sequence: TGTGCCAGCAGTTACGACAGGGGGGGTAATAGCAATCAGCCCCAGCATTTT.